The 18 T cell receptor beta chains in this list originate from one sample, sequenced in a study of cytomegalovirus exposure and HLA in healthy donors. Primers: 60 Vbeta forward and 13 Jbeta reverse. The data were produced by immunoSEQ multiplex PCR, yet TCRdb's version contains in-frame clones alone and is incomplete. The sample lists about 170,000 clones; approximately 79% were seen once. Input material: PBMCs. The receptors stem from a woman aged 50 to 65 in good health and CMV-seropositive.

J is TRBJ2-7 and V is TRBV27; 7 bases agree with TRBD2. The CDR3 spans 15 residues. CDR1 and CDR2 (germline): MNHEY, SMNVEV (reference sequence). After removal of 3 bases from V and 3 bases from J, the junction contained 8 bases not matched to a gene. The CDR3 bases are TGTGCCAGCAGTTTGACCGGGACTACTTACTACGAGCAGTACTTC. This sequence encodes CASSLTGTTYYEQYF.

The chain employs TRBV27 and TRBJ1-5; D is ambiguous. Looked up from germline, CDR1 is MNHEY and CDR2 is SMNVEV (reference sequence). The CDR3 loop spans 13 amino acids. Trimming left V 4 bases short and J 8 bases short, with 12 bases between. For the CDR3, the DNA is TGTGCCAGCAGTTCCATCCGCACTAAGCCCCAGCATTTT. Translated, it gives CASSSIRTKPQHF.

The chain combines TRBV27 with TRBJ2-2; D perhaps matches TRBD2 (6 bases). The length of the CDR3 is 18 residues. Germline CDR1 is MNHEY and CDR2 is SMNVEV (reference sequence). V dropped 1 base and J dropped 4 bases, with 19 bases sitting between them. The CDR3: CASSLLVSRRGPTGELFF. In DNA, the CDR3 is TGTGCCAGCAGTTTATTGGTCAGCCGGAGGGGCCCCACCGGGGAGCTGTTTTTT.

The chain carries TRBV5-1 and TRBJ2-7; TRBD2 is a possible D gene (5 bases). The CDR3 runs 15 residues. V dropped 4 bases and J dropped 3 bases, with 17 bases sitting between them. In germline, CDR1 is SGHRS, CDR2 YFSETQ. Here the CDR3 reads CASSIPTATNYEQYF. The CDR3 region has the DNA TGCGCCAGCAGCATTCCCACAGCGACTAACTACGAGCAGTACTTC.

The gene calls are TRBV28 and TRBJ1-2; TRBD1 matches at 11 bases. The CDR3 has 16 amino acids. V lost 7 bases, J lost 6 bases, and 13 bases stayed unmatched. CDR1 and CDR2 (germline): MDHEN, SYDVKM. In DNA, the CDR3 is TGTGCCAGCAATGGGGGAACGGGACAGGGGGTCCATGGCTACACCTTC. Translated, it gives CASNGGTGQGVHGYTF.

The rearrangement links TRBV6-1 to TRBJ1-5; 10 nucleotides agree with TRBD1. Trimming took 6 bases from V and 6 from J; bases not matched to a gene: 8. The CDR3 covers 15 residues. The germline gives CDR1 MNHNS, CDR2 SASEGT. The CDR3 nucleotides read TGTGCCAGCAGCCCGGGACAGGGGCGGTTTCAGCCCCAGCATTTT. Amino acid sequence: CASSPGQGRFQPQHF.

Turning to this clone: This likely comes from a read error, as the CDR3 has no conserved phenylalanine or tryptophan at its end. The chain couples TRBV11-2 to TRBJ1-1; no clear D gene. CDR3 length equals 14 residues. The V gene's germline CDR1 is SGHAT and CDR2 FQNNGV. V shed 1 base and J shed 5 bases, with 11 bases lying between them. DNA of the CDR3: TGTGCCAGCAGCTTAGGTCCAGCGATGACTGAAGCTTTCGTT. Translation: CASSLGPAMTEAFV.

This chain uses TRBV19 with TRBJ2-7; 7 positions agree with TRBD1. The CDR3 length is 14 residues. The V gene's germline CDR1 is LNHDA and CDR2 SQIVND (reference sequence). The trim removed 3 bases at V and 4 bases at J, leaving 6 bases unmatched. This CDR3 reads CASSIDRVPYEQYF. The CDR3 DNA follows: TGTGCCAGTAGTATTGACAGGGTTCCTTACGAGCAGTACTTC.

As regards this clone: The same CDR3 can be traced to other DNA sequences in this sample. This rearrangement joins TRBV2 to TRBJ1-5; D is perhaps TRBD1 (5 bases). There are 13 residues in the CDR3. CDR1 SNHLY and CDR2 FYNNEI come from the germline V gene. V was shortened by 7 bases and J by 7 bases, with 14 bases between the two germline ends. The CDR3 coding sequence is TGTGCCAGCAATCAGGGTGTTAGGCAGCCCCAGCATTTT. Encoded protein: CASNQGVRQPQHF.

This clone was detected only a few times. The chain is built from TRBV14 and TRBJ1-2, with D unresolved. V was clipped by 2 bases and J by 9 bases, with 10 bases between them. Germline assignment: CDR1 SGHDN and CDR2 FVKESK. The CDR3 covers 12 residues. The CDR3 is CASSQTPGSYTF. The CDR3, as DNA: TGTGCCAGCAGCCAAACGCCCGGGAGCTACACCTTC.

The chain couples TRBV7-8 to TRBJ1-5; D not resolved. V was pared by 5 bases and J by 4 bases, with 9 bases between. CDR1 SGHVS and CDR2 FQNEAQ come from the germline V gene. The CDR3 is 13 residues long. The CDR3 nucleotides read TGTGCCAGCAGCACAGCCCAGAATCAGCCCCAGCATTTT. Translated, it gives CASSTAQNQPQHF.

The V and J genes are TRBV9 and TRBJ1-4, with D uncertain. V lost 2 bases and J lost 5, with 10 bases in between. The CDR3 spans 14 residues. Germline CDR1 is SGDLS and CDR2 is YYNGEE. The CDR3 sequence: CASSVAGKNEKLFF. The CDR3 DNA reads TGTGCCAGCAGCGTCGCGGGGAAGAATGAAAAACTGTTTTTT.

The chain employs TRBV29-1 and TRBJ2-1; D unclear. Germline lookup yields CDR1 SQVTM and CDR2 ANQGSEA. The CDR3 spans 11 residues. V was clipped by 6 bases and J by 8 bases, with 11 bases between them. The CDR3 loop reads CSVFPLDEQFF. The DNA for the CDR3 is TGCAGCGTCTTTCCCCTAGATGAGCAGTTCTTC.

The chain carries TRBV10-1 and TRBJ1-1; 7 nucleotides line up with TRBD1. Germline trimming cut 3 bases from V and 1 base from J; bases unmatched to any gene: 5. From germline, CDR1 is WNHNN and CDR2 SYGVQD (reference sequence). The CDR3 covers 15 residues. For the CDR3, the DNA is TGCGCCAGCAGTGAACGCGACAGGGAGAACACTGAAGCTTTCTTT. It codes for CASSERDRENTEAFF.

The chain uses TRBV7-6 and TRBJ2-7, with 9 bases fitting TRBD1. The CDR3 totals 16 residues. Losses at the gene ends were 5 bases for V and 4 bases for J; bases not matched to a gene: 12. The germline gives CDR1 SGHVS, CDR2 FNYEAQ. The CDR3 region is CASSPWGGTGTYEQYF. The CDR3 DNA reads as TGTGCCAGCAGCCCCTGGGGGGGGACAGGGACTTACGAGCAGTACTTC.

The genes are TRBV12-5 and TRBJ1-1; tentatively, D is TRBD1 (6 bases). Trimming removed 6 bases from V and 11 bases from J, with 13 bases in between. From germline, CDR1 is LGHNT and CDR2 FRNRAP. The length of the CDR3 is 11 residues. The CDR3 DNA sequence: TGTGCTAGTGGATCCGACAGGCGGGCTTTCTTT. Translation: CASGSDRRAFF.

The V and J genes are TRBV27 and TRBJ2-2; 11 nucleotides line up with TRBD2. With V trimmed by 7 bases and J by 8 bases, 6 bases remained unmatched. Looked up from germline, CDR1 is MNHEY and CDR2 is SMNVEV (reference sequence). The CDR3 sequence is 14 residues long. The CDR3: CASTLSGGAGELFF. The CDR3 DNA is TGTGCCAGCACCCTTAGCGGGGGGGCGGGGGAGCTGTTTTTT.

The chain joins TRBV7-8 to TRBJ2-7; 7 nucleotides align to TRBD1. J gave up 3 bases and V 6 bases, and 11 bases lay outside the gene matches. The length of the CDR3 is 15 residues. Germline values: CDR1 SGHVS, CDR2 FQNEAQ. In DNA, the CDR3 is TGTGCCAGCAGTTCAAAGGACAGGTCAAGCTACGAGCAGTACTTC. Translating gives CASSSKDRSSYEQYF.